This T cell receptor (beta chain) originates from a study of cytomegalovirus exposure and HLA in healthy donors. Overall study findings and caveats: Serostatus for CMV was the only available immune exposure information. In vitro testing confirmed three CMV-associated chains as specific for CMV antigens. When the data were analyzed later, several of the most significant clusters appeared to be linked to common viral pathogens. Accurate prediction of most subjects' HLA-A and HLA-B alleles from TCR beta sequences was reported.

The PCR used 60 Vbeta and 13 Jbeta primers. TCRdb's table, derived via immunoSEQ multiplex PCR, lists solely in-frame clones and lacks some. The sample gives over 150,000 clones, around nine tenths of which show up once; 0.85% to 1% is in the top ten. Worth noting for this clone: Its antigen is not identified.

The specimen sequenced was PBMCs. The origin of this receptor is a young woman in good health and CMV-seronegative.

CDR3 residues: CASSPRQGYGYTF. DNA of the CDR3: TGTGCCAGCAGTCCTCGACAGGGGTATGGCTACACCTTC. This rearrangement joins TRBV27 to TRBJ1-2; 8 bases are shared with TRBD1. This CDR3 region has 13 residues. J gave up 5 bases and V 5 bases, and 4 bases lay outside the gene matches. Germline V gene data show CDR1 as MNHEY and CDR2 as SMNVEV (reference sequence).